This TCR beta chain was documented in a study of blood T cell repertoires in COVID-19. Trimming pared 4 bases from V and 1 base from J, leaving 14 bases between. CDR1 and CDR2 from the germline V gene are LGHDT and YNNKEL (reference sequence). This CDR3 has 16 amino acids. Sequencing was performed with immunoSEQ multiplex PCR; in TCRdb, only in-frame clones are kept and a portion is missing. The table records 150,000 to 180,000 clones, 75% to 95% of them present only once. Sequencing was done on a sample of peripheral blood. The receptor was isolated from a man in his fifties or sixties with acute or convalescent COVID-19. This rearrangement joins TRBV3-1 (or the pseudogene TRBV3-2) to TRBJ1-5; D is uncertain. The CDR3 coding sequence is TGTGCCAGCAGCCTAAAGGGCGGAGGCAGCAATCAGCCCCAGCATTTT. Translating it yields CASSLKGGGSNQPQHF.